One sample yielded the 28 T cell receptor beta chains listed below, sequenced in a study of T cell repertoires in cytomegalovirus infection. MiXCR was run by TCRdb on the reads, yielding one entry per CDR3 protein. Of roughly 720,000 distinct CDR3 sequences listed, 35% are singletons. The sample was PBMCs. The receptors derive from a human donor in good health (CMV status not recorded). Some clones in this sample may be carry-over from other donors' samples.

The rearrangement joins TRBV19 to TRBJ2-1; 7 nucleotides align to TRBD2. Germline values: CDR1 LNHDA, CDR2 SQIVND (reference sequence). The CDR3 runs 17 residues. V was clipped by 3 bases and J by 3 bases; unmatched bases: 11. This chain's CDR3 is CASSMGTLAVFYNEQFF. CDR3 DNA: TGTGCCAGTAGTATGGGGACGCTAGCGGTGTTCTACAATGAGCAGTTCTTC.

The rearrangement uses TRBV28 and TRBJ2-5; D is ambiguous. Looked up from germline, CDR1 is MDHEN and CDR2 is SYDVKM. The CDR3 runs 13 residues. V was pared by 3 bases and J by 2 bases, with 7 bases between. The CDR3 reads CASSLFLQETQYF. The CDR3 bases are TGTGCCAGCAGTTTGTTTCTACAAGAGACCCAGTACTTC.

Notes on this clonotype: A read error may explain this, as a much larger clone is one base away. The V and J genes are TRBV28 and TRBJ1-2; 12 bases are shared with TRBD1. CDR3 size: 14 residues. Trimming took 11 bases from V and 4 from J; bases not matched to a gene: 8. Germline CDR1 and CDR2: MDHEN and SYDVKM. The CDR3 DNA follows: TGTGCCCGCATGGGACAGGGGGCAGTCTATGGCTACACCTTC. It encodes CARMGQGAVYGYTF.

A few counts support this clonotype. V gene TRBV7-8 combines with J gene TRBJ2-1, with 7 bases aligning to TRBD2. The CDR3 spans 16 residues. CDR1 is SGHVS, CDR2 FQNEAQ, per germline. Unmatched junction bases numbered 10, after V lost 5 bases and J lost 3 bases. CDR3 loop: CASSPRAGVNYNEQFF. For the CDR3, the DNA is TGTGCCAGCAGCCCCCGGGCGGGGGTTAACTACAATGAGCAGTTCTTC.

This clonotype occurred many times. The rearrangement joins TRBV7-2 to TRBJ1-6; 10 nucleotides agree with TRBD1. V lost 2 bases to trimming and J lost 9 bases; unmatched junction nucleotides: 1. The CDR3 totals 14 residues. Germline CDR1 reads SGHTA; CDR2 reads FQGNSA. CDR3 sequence reads: CASSLRDRGSPLHF. CDR3 bases: TGTGCCAGCAGCTTACGGGACAGGGGTTCACCCCTCCACTTT.

This chain joins TRBV5-1 and TRBJ1-2, with a tentative D call TRBD1 (6 bases). The CDR3 has 15 residues. Trimming pared 4 bases from V and 4 bases from J, leaving 17 bases between. CDR1 and CDR2 from the germline V gene are SGHRS and YFSETQ. CDR3 in amino acids: CASSLQLQGTYGYTF. As DNA, the CDR3 is TGCGCCAGCAGCCTACAGCTTCAGGGGACCTATGGCTACACCTTC.

This clonotype has at least ten counts. CDR3 residues: CASSLRANTGELFF. The CDR3, as DNA: TGTGCCAGCAGTTTACGGGCGAACACCGGGGAGCTGTTTTTT. This chain links TRBV5-5 with TRBJ2-2; no reliable D call. This CDR3 has 14 amino acids. Trimming cost V 5 bases and J 0 bases, with 8 bases left between them. In germline, CDR1 is SGHKS, CDR2 YYEKEE (reference sequence).

The J gene is TRBJ1-4, the V gene TRBV28; 7 bases map to TRBD1. V trimming: 5 bases; J trimming: 4 bases; junction bases outside the gene matches: 7. The germline CDR1 and CDR2 sequences are MDHEN and SYDVKM. The length of the CDR3 is 15 residues. The CDR3 DNA reads TGTGCCAGCAGTCCATCCGACAGGGATAATGAAAAACTGTTTTTT. It is translated as CASSPSDRDNEKLFF.

CDR3 protein: CATSTGGGTEAFF. The CDR3 DNA reads TGTGCCACCAGCACAGGAGGGGGCACTGAAGCTTTCTTT. This sequence joins TRBV15 and TRBJ1-1, with a possible D match to TRBD1 (6 bases). V gave up 4 bases and J gave up 4 bases, with 10 bases separating them. This CDR3 spans 13 amino acids. The V gene's germline CDR1 is LNHNV and CDR2 YYDKDF (reference sequence).

This clonotype was seen just once. The conserved phenylalanine or tryptophan normally closing the CDR3 is absent here, so this likely arose from a read error. The CDR3 DNA sequence: TGTGCCAGCAGTGGTCACGGGGGGCAAGAGACCCAGTACTTA. Its protein product is CASSGHGGQETQYL. The V gene is TRBV6-1, the J gene TRBJ2-5, with 7 bases aligning to TRBD2. Losses at the gene ends were 4 bases for V and 2 bases for J; bases not matched to a gene: 4. CDR3 length: 14 residues. Germline-derived CDR1 and CDR2 are MNHNS and SASEGT.

Comments on this clonotype: The CDR3 does not end in the conserved phenylalanine or tryptophan, so this is likely a read error. No DNA is shown, since the ends of the CDR3 on it are uncertain; the CDR3 is the one TCRdb lists. The chain carries TRBV2 and TRBJ2-1; TRBD1 is the table's D call, not checked against the DNA. The CDR3 is 15 amino acids in total, end residues counted. Germline CDR1 SNHLY, CDR2 FYNNEI. CDR3 region: CAPCGTGGSYNETFL.

This clonotype has a count of ten or more. CDR3 in DNA: TGTGCCAGCAGCTTATGGGGACTAGCGGCGTCTAACACCGGGGAGCTGTTTTTT. As protein: CASSLWGLAASNTGELFF. V is TRBV7-2 and J is TRBJ2-2; 11 bases are a match to TRBD2. CDR3 length: 18 residues. Germline assignment: CDR1 SGHTA and CDR2 FQGNSA. V shed 2 bases, J shed 2 bases, and the junction held 7 bases outside the gene matches. Combining the CDR3 with reference TRBV7-2 and TRBJ2-2 gives the whole variable domain GAGVSQSPSNKVTEKGKDVELRCDPISGHTALYWYRQSLGQGLEFLIYFQGNSAPDKSGLPSDRFSAERTGGSVSTLTIQRTQQEDSAVYLCASSLWGLAASNTGELFFGEGSRLTVL.

This clonotype has more than one count but fewer than ten. The rearrangement uses TRBV28 and TRBJ2-4; 8 bases map to TRBD1. Germline V gene data show CDR1 as MDHEN and CDR2 as SYDVKM. Trimming at V came to 4 bases and at J to 8 bases, leaving 10 bases not matched to a gene. CDR3 length equals 15 residues. The CDR3 protein is CASSSTQGAADIQYF. CDR3 nucleotide sequence: TGTGCCAGCAGTTCTACGCAGGGGGCCGCGGACATTCAGTACTTC.

The chain couples TRBV12-3 or TRBV12-4 to TRBJ1-5; D is unresolved. This CDR3 region has 15 residues. V was clipped by 3 bases and J by 1 base, with 10 bases between them. CDR3 region: CASSFGRQSNQPQHF. The CDR3 region has the DNA TGTGCCAGCAGTTTCGGGCGGCAGAGCAATCAGCCCCAGCATTTT.

The chain combines TRBV20-1 with TRBJ2-7, with D perhaps given as TRBD1 or TRBD2 (5 bases each). The CDR3 has 13 residues. Germline V CDR1 and CDR2: DFQATT, SNEGSKA (reference sequence). V was shortened by 5 bases and J by 2 bases, with 13 bases between the two germline ends. CDR3 amino acids: CSAPGRRTYEQYF. The DNA of the CDR3 is TGCAGTGCTCCGGGACGGCGAACCTACGAGCAGTACTTC.

This chain uses TRBV20-1 with TRBJ2-1, with 11 bases matching TRBD2. The junction had 8 bases not matched to a gene; V was cut back by 3 bases and J by 10 bases. The CDR3 has 14 amino acids. Looked up from germline, CDR1 is DFQATT and CDR2 is SNEGSKA (reference sequence). As DNA, the CDR3 is TGCAGTGCTAGTACTGGACTAGCGGGTTGGGAGCAGTTCTTC. Translated, it gives CSASTGLAGWEQFF.

This CDR3 reads CASSPQGRLYNEQFF. In DNA form, the CDR3 reads TGTGCCAGCAGCCCTCAAGGACGGTTATACAATGAGCAGTTCTTC. The V and J genes are TRBV7-1 and TRBJ2-1, with D uncertain. TRBV7-1 is an open reading frame, and its role is uncertain. Trimming pared 5 bases from V and 4 bases from J, leaving 15 bases between. This CDR3 comprises 15 residues.

This clonotype was counted a few times. The chain uses TRBV7-6 and TRBJ1-4, with 9 bases matching TRBD1. The germline V gene has CDR1 SGHVS and CDR2 FNYEAQ. Trimming at V came to 3 bases and at J to 7 bases, leaving 12 bases not matched to a gene. The CDR3 contains 17 residues. Written as DNA, the CDR3 is TGTGCCAGCAGCTTGGGCTGGCGGGACAGGGCCTCTGAAAAACTGTTTTTT. This encodes CASSLGWRDRASEKLFF.

Worth noting for this clonotype: A much larger clone differs by one base, so this may be a read error. The chain links TRBV7-2 to TRBJ1-1, with unresolved D. This CDR3 spans 13 amino acids. Germline V lookup: CDR1 SGHTA, CDR2 FQGNSA. Trimming shortened V by 5 bases and J by 9 bases, and 16 bases separated the two germline ends. The CDR3 sequence is CASSVRSAPKAFF. Here the CDR3 DNA reads TGTGCCAGCAGCGTACGTTCCGCGCCCAAAGCTTTCTTT.

This sequence joins TRBV7-9 and TRBJ2-1; 7 positions match TRBD1. Germline lookup yields CDR1 SEHNR and CDR2 FQNEAQ (reference sequence). Trimming cost V 5 bases and J 4 bases; bases outside gene matches: 11. The CDR3 covers 16 residues. CDR3 coding DNA: TGTGCCAGCAGCACACAAACAGGGGAGCGGTACAATGAGCAGTTCTTC. Translating it yields CASSTQTGERYNEQFF.

This chain joins TRBV29-1 and TRBJ1-2; no reliable D call. Germline CDR1 SQVTM, CDR2 ANQGSEA. This CDR3 spans 11 amino acids. V lost 2 bases and J lost 8, with 9 bases in between. CDR3 coding DNA: TGCAGCGTTGAACCTGGGTTCGGCTACACCTTC. Encoded protein: CSVEPGFGYTF.

The sample holds many counts of this clonotype. This sequence joins TRBV27 and TRBJ1-2, with a weak D call TRBD1 (6 bases). The CDR3 runs 15 residues. Germline CDR1 reads MNHEY; CDR2 reads SMNVEV (reference sequence). With 5 bases removed from V and 0 bases from J, the gap between germline ends came to 13 bases. The CDR3 loop is CASSTYREANYGYTF. The CDR3 DNA reads TGTGCCAGCAGTACGTACAGGGAAGCTAACTATGGCTACACCTTC.

This chain connects TRBV30 to TRBJ1-5; possibly TRBD1 for D (5 bases). Germline CDR1 is GTSNPN and CDR2 is SVGIG (reference sequence). V was cut by 0 bases and J by 2 bases, with 11 bases left in between. The CDR3 is made up of 15 amino acids. The chain's CDR3 is CAWSVGRGGNQPQHF. CDR3 bases: TGTGCCTGGAGTGTAGGGAGGGGTGGCAATCAGCCCCAGCATTTT.

The chain recombines TRBV19 with TRBJ2-6; perhaps TRBD1 as D (5 bases). Germline CDR1 reads LNHDA; CDR2 reads SQIVND (reference sequence). The CDR3 extends over 17 amino acids. The V end was cut by 4 bases, the J end by 0 bases, with 13 bases between. The CDR3 here is CASSTSSGFSGANVLTF. Here the CDR3 DNA reads TGTGCCAGTAGTACGTCCTCAGGGTTCTCTGGGGCCAACGTCCTGACTTTC.

As concerns this clonotype: The junction shows a germline mismatch at one end, possibly a read error. The chain has TRBV28 and TRBJ1-4; 9 bases align to TRBD1. Germline loops: CDR1 MDHEN, CDR2 SYDVKM. This CDR3 comprises 15 residues. This CDR3 reads CDSSLPGQGLEKLFF. The CDR3 bases are TGTGACAGCAGTTTGCCGGGACAGGGTTTAGAAAAACTGTTTTTT.

The chain links TRBV7-9 to TRBJ1-1; 10 bases match TRBD1. The J segment lost 0 bases and the V segment lost 2 bases, leaving 6 bases of the junction unmatched. Germline CDR1 SEHNR, CDR2 FQNEAQ (reference sequence). This CDR3 has 17 amino acids. CDR3 amino acids: CASSLRTGGALNTEAFF. CDR3 nucleotide sequence: TGTGCCAGCAGCTTACGGACAGGGGGAGCGTTGAACACTGAAGCTTTCTTT.

The genes are TRBV28 and TRBJ2-5; D uncertain. V lost 7 bases and J 11 bases, leaving 20 bases between the germline ends. This CDR3 is 13 amino acids long. Germline loops: CDR1 MDHEN, CDR2 SYDVKM. Here the CDR3 DNA reads TGTGCCAGCACCTCCAGAGGACCGGCAGGACAGTACTTC. Its protein product is CASTSRGPAGQYF.

In regard to this clonotype: One end of the junction is discordant with germline, which a read error may explain. The chain joins TRBV12-3 or TRBV12-4 to TRBJ2-7; D gene unclear. The CDR3 spans 16 residues. DNA of the CDR3: TGTGCCAGCAGTCTTTCTGTTGGGGTGCGACCCTACGAGCAGTCCTTC. It yields the protein CASSLSVGVRPYEQSF.